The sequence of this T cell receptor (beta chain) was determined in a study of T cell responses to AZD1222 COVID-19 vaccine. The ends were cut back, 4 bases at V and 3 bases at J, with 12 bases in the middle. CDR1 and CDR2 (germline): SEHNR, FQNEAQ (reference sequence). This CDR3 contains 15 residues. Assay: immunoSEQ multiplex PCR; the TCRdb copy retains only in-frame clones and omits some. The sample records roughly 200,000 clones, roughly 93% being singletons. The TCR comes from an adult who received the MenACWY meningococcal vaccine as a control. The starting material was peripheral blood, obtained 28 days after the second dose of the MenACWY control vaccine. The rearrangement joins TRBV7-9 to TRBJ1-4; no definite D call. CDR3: CASSSHMHANEKLFF. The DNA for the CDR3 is TGTGCCAGCAGCTCACATATGCATGCTAATGAAAAACTGTTTTTT.